The T cell receptor (beta chain) described here comes from a study of coeliac disease. As for the study in general: Disease groups: newly diagnosed active, refractory type I, gluten-free-diet controlled. Without high-resolution HLA typing, biased TRBV7-2 usage was queried. Overall study results and limits: The authors considered this approach unsuitable for unbiased detection of gliadin-specific T cells. Few TRB amino acid sequences were shared between samples; most were unique.

Clones were read by immunoSEQ multiplex PCR, and TCRdb kept only the in-frame ones, dropping some. The sample records around 6,700 clones, around 65% being singletons. Worth noting for this clone: Antigen specificity is unknown.

The germline gives CDR1 MNHEY, CDR2 SVGAGI. This CDR3 is built from 15 residues. Trimming took 6 bases from V and 5 from J; bases not matched to a gene: 9. The sequenced sample was lamina propria lymphocytes from the gut. The receptor comes from a man aged 50 to 60 with active celiac disease. J is TRBJ1-2 and V is TRBV6-5; 10 bases agree with TRBD1. The CDR3 sequence is CASSSGTGVNYGYTF. The CDR3 DNA reads as TGTGCCAGCAGCTCTGGGACAGGGGTCAATTATGGCTACACCTTC.